Listed below are T cell receptor beta chains from one sample, sequenced in a study of radiotherapy plus CTLA-4 blockade in lung cancer. The assay was immunoSEQ multiplex PCR, and TCRdb's table has in-frame clones only and misses some. Altogether tens of thousands of clones are present, 76% being singletons, with the ten largest covering roughly 15%. The sequencing here drew on peripheral blood, taken from a patient treated with radiotherapy plus ipilimumab. These receptors all stem from a human donor with non-small cell lung cancer whose response to radiotherapy plus ipilimumab could not be evaluated. Some clones in this sample may be carry-over from other donors' samples. The CDR3 runs from the conserved cysteine through the conserved F or W. Each record gives: V gene, clone size, J gene, D gene, CDR3 protein, CDR3 DNA. D genes are given only for firm matches. Some rows mark clone size as missing; the rest say once, few, many or name a class of expanded clone.

v_gene: TRBV27; abundance: once; j_gene: TRBJ2-7; d_gene: TRBD2; CDR3aa: CASSSLSGGGPPMNTYEQYF; CDR3nt: TGTGCCAGCAGTTCCCTTAGCGGGGGCGGCCCCCCGATGAATACCTACGAGCAGTACTTC
v_gene: TRBV6-5; abundance: -; j_gene: TRBJ2-7; d_gene: TRBD1; CDR3aa: CASSLRGTAYEQYF; CDR3nt: TGTGCCAGCAGTTTACGTGGGACAGCCTACGAGCAGTACTTC
v_gene: TRBV4-2; abundance: -; j_gene: TRBJ1-2; d_gene: -; CDR3aa: CASSQGQVFYGYTF; CDR3nt: TGTGCCAGCAGCCAGGGTCAGGTTTTCTATGGCTACACCTTC
v_gene: TRBV15; abundance: -; j_gene: TRBJ2-5; d_gene: TRBD1; CDR3aa: CATSSMRTGRETQYF; CDR3nt: TGTGCCACCAGCTCAATGAGGACAGGGCGGGAGACCCAGTACTTC
v_gene: TRBV7-3; abundance: -; j_gene: TRBJ1-1; d_gene: -; CDR3aa: CASSLTRNTEAFF; CDR3nt: TGTGCCAGCAGCTTAACGAGGAACACTGAAGCTTTCTTT
v_gene: TRBV4-1; abundance: few; j_gene: TRBJ1-3; d_gene: -; CDR3aa: CASSHFGGPLDRGMSTIYF; CDR3nt: TGCGCCAGCAGCCATTTCGGGGGACCCCTGGACCGTGGAATGAGCACCATATATTTT
v_gene: TRBV11-1; abundance: -; j_gene: TRBJ2-7; d_gene: -; CDR3aa: CASSPRAYEQYF; CDR3nt: TGTGCCAGCAGCCCACGGGCCTACGAGCAGTACTTC
v_gene: TRBV19; abundance: -; j_gene: TRBJ1-2; d_gene: -; CDR3aa: CASSNRPPNYGYTF; CDR3nt: TGTGCCAGTAGTAACAGGCCTCCTAACTATGGCTACACCTTC
v_gene: TRBV6-6; abundance: few; j_gene: TRBJ1-4; d_gene: -; CDR3aa: CASSYSQWAPNEKLFF; CDR3nt: TGTGCCAGCAGTTACTCGCAGTGGGCCCCAAATGAAAAACTGTTTTTT
v_gene: TRBV4-1; abundance: -; j_gene: TRBJ2-5; d_gene: TRBD2; CDR3aa: CASSRGLAALQETQYF; CDR3nt: TGCGCCAGCAGCCGCGGACTAGCGGCGCTCCAAGAGACCCAGTACTTC
v_gene: TRBV18; abundance: -; j_gene: TRBJ1-2; d_gene: -; CDR3aa: CASSPRGGTPGGYTF; CDR3nt: TGTGCCAGCTCACCACGGGGGGGCACCCCAGGGGGCTACACCTTC
v_gene: TRBV7-2; abundance: -; j_gene: TRBJ2-7; d_gene: TRBD1; CDR3aa: CASSPTPGGYEQYF; CDR3nt: TGTGCCAGCAGCCCGACGCCAGGGGGCTACGAGCAGTACTTC
v_gene: TRBV28; abundance: few; j_gene: TRBJ1-5; d_gene: -; CDR3aa: CASRLYKYSNQPQHF; CDR3nt: TGTGCCAGCAGGCTTTACAAGTATAGCAATCAGCCCCAGCATTTT
v_gene: TRBV7-2; abundance: -; j_gene: TRBJ2-1; d_gene: TRBD2; CDR3aa: CASSLEWGGTRAYNEQFF; CDR3nt: TGTGCCAGCAGCTTAGAGTGGGGGGGAACGCGGGCCTACAATGAGCAGTTCTTC
v_gene: TRBV9; abundance: -; j_gene: TRBJ2-7; d_gene: TRBD1; CDR3aa: CASSTGQGAYEQYF; CDR3nt: TGTGCCAGCAGCACAGGACAGGGGGCGTACGAGCAGTACTTC
v_gene: TRBV28; abundance: -; j_gene: TRBJ1-6; d_gene: TRBD1; CDR3aa: CASSLAGTGVLRGSYNSPLHF; CDR3nt: TGTGCCAGCAGTTTAGCGGGGACAGGGGTCCTCAGGGGCTCCTATAATTCACCCCTCCACTTT
v_gene: TRBV18; abundance: -; j_gene: TRBJ1-2; d_gene: -; CDR3aa: CASSPTAGRNYGYTF; CDR3nt: TGTGCCAGCTCACCGACAGCGGGCCGTAACTATGGCTACACCTTC
v_gene: TRBV9; abundance: -; j_gene: TRBJ2-2; d_gene: TRBD1; CDR3aa: CASSGGDRAGTGELFF; CDR3nt: TGTGCCAGCAGCGGGGGAGACAGGGCTGGCACCGGGGAGCTGTTTTTT
v_gene: TRBV11-1; abundance: -; j_gene: TRBJ1-1; d_gene: -; CDR3aa: CASSLGRGTTEAFF; CDR3nt: TGTGCCAGCAGCTTAGGGCGGGGGACCACTGAAGCTTTCTTT
v_gene: TRBV27; abundance: once; j_gene: TRBJ2-2; d_gene: TRBD1; CDR3aa: CASSFMGQVNTGELFF; CDR3nt: TGTGCCAGCAGTTTCATGGGACAGGTGAACACCGGGGAGCTGTTTTTT
v_gene: TRBV5-4; abundance: -; j_gene: TRBJ2-7; d_gene: TRBD2; CDR3aa: CASSPGLAGGKDEQYF; CDR3nt: TGTGCCAGCAGCCCCGGACTAGCGGGGGGAAAGGACGAGCAGTACTTC
v_gene: TRBV7-9; abundance: -; j_gene: TRBJ1-1; d_gene: TRBD1; CDR3aa: CASSLGQGNTEAFF; CDR3nt: TGTGCCAGCAGCCTGGGACAGGGAAACACTGAAGCTTTCTTT
v_gene: TRBV19; abundance: -; j_gene: TRBJ2-1; d_gene: -; CDR3aa: CASSPQEREQFF; CDR3nt: TGTGCCAGTAGTCCCCAAGAGAGGGAGCAGTTCTTC
v_gene: TRBV7-8; abundance: -; j_gene: TRBJ2-7; d_gene: -; CDR3aa: CASSSAGAYEQYF; CDR3nt: TGTGCCAGCAGCTCCGCAGGGGCCTACGAGCAGTACTTC
v_gene: TRBV28; abundance: -; j_gene: TRBJ2-7; d_gene: TRBD1; CDR3aa: CASSRDRDYEQYF; CDR3nt: TGTGCCAGCAGTAGGGACAGGGACTACGAGCAGTACTTC
v_gene: TRBV10-3; abundance: few; j_gene: TRBJ2-1; d_gene: TRBD1; CDR3aa: CAIRSDRVTYNEQFF; CDR3nt: TGTGCCATCAGATCTGACAGGGTAACCTACAATGAGCAGTTCTTC
v_gene: TRBV7-9; abundance: -; j_gene: TRBJ1-3; d_gene: -; CDR3aa: CASRFPSLRDSGNTIYF; CDR3nt: TGTGCCAGCAGGTTCCCATCCTTGAGGGACTCTGGAAACACCATATATTTT
v_gene: TRBV18; abundance: -; j_gene: TRBJ2-5; d_gene: TRBD1; CDR3aa: CASSPPRRGQRETQYF; CDR3nt: TGTGCCAGCTCACCACCCCGCAGGGGGCAGCGAGAGACCCAGTACTTC
v_gene: TRBV7-8; abundance: -; j_gene: TRBJ1-6; d_gene: TRBD1; CDR3aa: CASSLAQGTGAYNSPLHF; CDR3nt: TGTGCCAGCAGCTTAGCGCAAGGGACAGGAGCCTATAATTCACCCCTCCACTTT
v_gene: TRBV7-2; abundance: -; j_gene: TRBJ1-2; d_gene: TRBD1; CDR3aa: CASSLALDRGYGYTF; CDR3nt: TGTGCCAGCAGCTTAGCCCTGGACAGGGGCTATGGCTACACCTTC
v_gene: TRBV20-1; abundance: -; j_gene: TRBJ1-1; d_gene: -; CDR3aa: CSAARSTEAFF; CDR3nt: TGCAGTGCTGCCCGTAGTACTGAAGCTTTCTTT
v_gene: TRBV5-1; abundance: -; j_gene: TRBJ2-2; d_gene: TRBD1; CDR3aa: CASSEQGAGELFF; CDR3nt: TGCGCCAGCAGTGAACAGGGGGCCGGGGAGCTGTTTTTT
v_gene: TRBV28; abundance: -; j_gene: TRBJ2-5; d_gene: -; CDR3aa: CATKRRGRETQYF; CDR3nt: TGTGCCACCAAAAGGAGGGGGCGTGAGACCCAGTACTTC
v_gene: TRBV5-1; abundance: -; j_gene: TRBJ2-1; d_gene: -; CDR3aa: CASSLEAAHNEQFF; CDR3nt: TGCGCCAGCAGCTTGGAGGCGGCGCACAATGAGCAGTTCTTC
v_gene: TRBV27; abundance: -; j_gene: TRBJ1-5; d_gene: -; CDR3aa: CARWQPQHF; CDR3nt: TGTGCCCGGTGGCAGCCCCAGCATTTT
v_gene: TRBV5-6; abundance: -; j_gene: TRBJ2-3; d_gene: TRBD2; CDR3aa: CASRSYSGGWSTDTQYF; CDR3nt: TGTGCCAGCAGGAGCTACAGCGGGGGGTGGAGCACAGATACGCAGTATTTT
v_gene: TRBV4-2; abundance: -; j_gene: TRBJ1-1; d_gene: TRBD1; CDR3aa: CASSQGPGQGARVREAFF; CDR3nt: TGTGCCAGCAGCCAAGGGCCCGGACAGGGGGCCCGCGTCCGTGAAGCTTTCTTT
v_gene: TRBV5-1; abundance: -; j_gene: TRBJ1-1; d_gene: -; CDR3aa: CASSLAVGAYTEAFF; CDR3nt: TGCGCCAGCAGCTTGGCGGTGGGGGCATATACTGAAGCTTTCTTT
v_gene: TRBV7-3; abundance: -; j_gene: TRBJ2-5; d_gene: -; CDR3aa: CASSLISQETQYF; CDR3nt: TGTGCCAGCAGCTTAATATCCCAAGAGACCCAGTACTTC
v_gene: TRBV4-2; abundance: -; j_gene: TRBJ2-1; d_gene: -; CDR3aa: CASSQVDSNNEQFF; CDR3nt: TGTGCCAGCAGCCAAGTTGACTCGAACAATGAGCAGTTCTTC
v_gene: TRBV19; abundance: -; j_gene: TRBJ1-1; d_gene: -; CDR3aa: CASLRVGHTNTEAFF; CDR3nt: TGTGCCAGTTTGCGCGTGGGACATACGAACACTGAAGCTTTCTTT
v_gene: TRBV5-1; abundance: -; j_gene: TRBJ2-3; d_gene: TRBD1; CDR3aa: CASSYQDRGQDTQYF; CDR3nt: TGCGCCAGCAGCTACCAGGACAGGGGGCAAGATACGCAGTATTTT
v_gene: TRBV5-6; abundance: -; j_gene: TRBJ2-5; d_gene: TRBD2; CDR3aa: CASSLDLAGEETQYF; CDR3nt: TGTGCCAGCAGCTTGGATCTAGCGGGAGAAGAGACCCAGTACTTC
v_gene: TRBV28; abundance: -; j_gene: TRBJ1-1; d_gene: -; CDR3aa: CASSKLTEAFF; CDR3nt: TGTGCCAGCAGTAAACTCACTGAAGCTTTCTTT
v_gene: TRBV5-4; abundance: -; j_gene: TRBJ1-5; d_gene: -; CDR3aa: CASSLNSNQPQHF; CDR3nt: TGTGCCAGCAGCCTAAATAGCAATCAGCCCCAGCATTTT
v_gene: TRBV19; abundance: few; j_gene: TRBJ1-4; d_gene: TRBD1; CDR3aa: CASRTSDRVDEKLFF; CDR3nt: TGTGCCAGTAGGACTTCGGACAGGGTGGATGAAAAACTGTTTTTT